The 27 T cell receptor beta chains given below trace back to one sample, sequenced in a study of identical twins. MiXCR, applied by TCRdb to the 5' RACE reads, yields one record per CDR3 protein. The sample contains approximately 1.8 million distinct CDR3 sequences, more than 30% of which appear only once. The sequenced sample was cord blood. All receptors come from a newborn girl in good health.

CDR3 sequence (DNA): TGTGCCAGCAGTCCTATAGGGGTAGCCTGGGAGACCCAGTACTTC. It specifies CASSPIGVAWETQYF. This chain uses TRBV2 with TRBJ2-4; the D gene is possibly TRBD1 (5 bases). Gene TRBJ2-5 matches the end of the DNA better, so the J call may be wrong. The CDR3 totals 15 residues. Germline CDR1 SNHLY, CDR2 FYNNEI.

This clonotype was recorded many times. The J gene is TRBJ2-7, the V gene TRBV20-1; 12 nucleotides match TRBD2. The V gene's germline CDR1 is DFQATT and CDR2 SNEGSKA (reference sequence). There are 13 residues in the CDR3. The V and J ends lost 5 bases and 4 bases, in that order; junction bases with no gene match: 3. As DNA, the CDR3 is TGCAGTGCTCCCGGGACTAGCGGGTACGAGCAGTACTTC. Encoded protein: CSAPGTSGYEQYF.

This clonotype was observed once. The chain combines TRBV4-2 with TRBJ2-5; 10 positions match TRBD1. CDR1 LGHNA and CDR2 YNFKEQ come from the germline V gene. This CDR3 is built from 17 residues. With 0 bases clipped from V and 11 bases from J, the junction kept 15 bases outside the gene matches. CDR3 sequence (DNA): TGTGCCAGCAGCCAAGATGTGGGGACAGGGGTGGGCAGTAAGCAGTACTTC. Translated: CASSQDVGTGVGSKQYF.

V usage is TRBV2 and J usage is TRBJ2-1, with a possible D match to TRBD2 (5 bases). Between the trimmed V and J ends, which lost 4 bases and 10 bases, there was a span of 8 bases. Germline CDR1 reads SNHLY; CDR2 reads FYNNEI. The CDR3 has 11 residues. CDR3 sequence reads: CASSGGWEQFF. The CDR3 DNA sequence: TGTGCCAGCAGTGGCGGGTGGGAGCAGTTCTTC.

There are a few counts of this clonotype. The CDR3 DNA sequence: TGCGCCAGCAGCCAAGGACGGGACAGGGTTAATAATGAGCAGTACTTC. The encoded protein is CASSQGRDRVNNEQYF. This sequence joins TRBV4-1 and TRBJ2-5, with 9 bases lining up with TRBD1. The CDR3 length is 16 residues. The V gene end was trimmed by 1 base and the J gene end by 11 bases; junction bases not matched to a gene: 14. Germline-derived CDR1 and CDR2 are MGHRA and YSYEKL.

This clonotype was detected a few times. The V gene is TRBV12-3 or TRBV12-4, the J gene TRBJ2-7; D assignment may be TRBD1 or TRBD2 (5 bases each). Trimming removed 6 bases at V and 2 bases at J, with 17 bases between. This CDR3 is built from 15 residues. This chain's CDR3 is CASSPPGAITYEQYF. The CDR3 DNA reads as TGTGCCAGCAGCCCCCCCGGGGCAATTACCTACGAGCAGTACTTC.

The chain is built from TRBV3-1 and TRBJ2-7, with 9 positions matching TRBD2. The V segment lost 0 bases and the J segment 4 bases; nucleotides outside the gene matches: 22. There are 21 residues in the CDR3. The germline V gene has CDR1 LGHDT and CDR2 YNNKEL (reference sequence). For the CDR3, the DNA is TGTGCCAGCAGCCAAGATACCCCTAAGGTTCGCGGGAGGGCCGATGGGTACGAGCAGTACTTC. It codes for CASSQDTPKVRGRADGYEQYF.

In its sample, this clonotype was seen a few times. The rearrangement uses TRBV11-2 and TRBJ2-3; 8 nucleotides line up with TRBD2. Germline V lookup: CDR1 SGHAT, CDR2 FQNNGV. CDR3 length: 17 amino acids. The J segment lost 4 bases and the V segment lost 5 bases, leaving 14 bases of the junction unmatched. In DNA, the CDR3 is TGTGCCAGCAGCCGCCGTGTCGCGGGGGGAATCCCAGATACGCAGTATTTT. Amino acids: CASSRRVAGGIPDTQYF.

The CDR3 DNA sequence: TGTGCCAGCAGTTTAAGGGCAGGGGAAGAGACCCAGTACTTC. Its translation: CASSLRAGEETQYF. The chain recombines TRBV28 with TRBJ2-5, with a possible D match to TRBD1 (6 bases). The germline V and J ends were trimmed by 2 bases and 3 bases, with 10 bases remaining between them. The CDR3 runs 14 residues. Looked up from germline, CDR1 is MDHEN and CDR2 is SYDVKM.

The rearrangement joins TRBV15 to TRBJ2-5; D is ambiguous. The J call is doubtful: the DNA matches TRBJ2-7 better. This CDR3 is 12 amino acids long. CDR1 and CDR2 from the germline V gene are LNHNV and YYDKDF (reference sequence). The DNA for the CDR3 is TGTGCCACCAGCAATTCAAGTTTCGAGCAGTACTTC. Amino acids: CATSNSSFEQYF.

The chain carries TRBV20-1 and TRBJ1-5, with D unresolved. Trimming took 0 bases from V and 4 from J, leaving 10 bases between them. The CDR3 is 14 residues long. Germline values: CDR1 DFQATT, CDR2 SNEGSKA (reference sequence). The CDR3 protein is CSAREQLSNQPQHF. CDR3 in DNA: TGCAGTGCTAGAGAACAGCTGAGTAATCAGCCCCAGCATTTT.

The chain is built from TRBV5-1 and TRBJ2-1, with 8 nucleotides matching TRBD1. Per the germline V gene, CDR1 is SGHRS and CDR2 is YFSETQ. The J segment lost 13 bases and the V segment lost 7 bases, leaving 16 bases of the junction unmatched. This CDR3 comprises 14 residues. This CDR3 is CASGNIDRGETQFF. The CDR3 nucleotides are TGCGCCAGCGGAAATATCGACAGGGGTGAGACCCAGTTCTTC. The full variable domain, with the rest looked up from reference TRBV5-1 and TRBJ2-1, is KAGVTQTPRYLIKTRGQQVTLSCSPISGHRSVSWYQQTPGQGLQFLFEYFSETQRNKGNFPGRFSGRQFSNSRSEMNVSTLELGDSALYLCASGNIDRGETQFFGPGTRLTVL.

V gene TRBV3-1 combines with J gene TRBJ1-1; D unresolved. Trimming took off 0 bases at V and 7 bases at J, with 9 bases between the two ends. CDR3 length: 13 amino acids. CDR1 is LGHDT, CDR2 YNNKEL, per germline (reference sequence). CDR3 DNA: TGTGCCAGCAGCCAAGAAGGGAGGGTTGAAGCTTTCTTT. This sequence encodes CASSQEGRVEAFF.

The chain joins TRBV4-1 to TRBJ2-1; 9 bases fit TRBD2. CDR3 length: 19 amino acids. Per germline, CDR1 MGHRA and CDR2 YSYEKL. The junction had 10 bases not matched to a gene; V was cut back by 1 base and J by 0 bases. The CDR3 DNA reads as TGCGCCAGCAGCCAAGGTTCAGCGGGGGGCCCGAGCTCCTACAATGAGCAGTTCTTC. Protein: CASSQGSAGGPSSYNEQFF.

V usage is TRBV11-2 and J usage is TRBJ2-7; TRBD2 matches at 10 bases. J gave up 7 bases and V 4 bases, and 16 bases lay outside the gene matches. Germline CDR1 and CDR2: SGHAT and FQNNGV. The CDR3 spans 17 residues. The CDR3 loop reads CASSSSPTSGYHGEQYF. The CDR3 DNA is TGTGCCAGCAGCTCCTCACCGACTAGCGGGTACCATGGTGAGCAGTACTTC. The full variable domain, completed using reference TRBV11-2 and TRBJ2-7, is EAGVAQSPRYKIIEKRQSVAFWCNPISGHATLYWYQQILGQGPKLLIQFQNNGVVDDSQLPKDRFSAERLKGVDSTLKIQPAKLEDSAVYLCASSSSPTSGYHGEQYFGPGTRLTVT.

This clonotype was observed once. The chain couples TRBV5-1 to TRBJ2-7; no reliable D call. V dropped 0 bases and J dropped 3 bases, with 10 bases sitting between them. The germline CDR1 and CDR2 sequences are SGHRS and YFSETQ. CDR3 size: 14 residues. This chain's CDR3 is CASSLEGGDYEQYF. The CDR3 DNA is TGCGCCAGCAGCTTGGAAGGTGGGGACTACGAGCAGTACTTC.

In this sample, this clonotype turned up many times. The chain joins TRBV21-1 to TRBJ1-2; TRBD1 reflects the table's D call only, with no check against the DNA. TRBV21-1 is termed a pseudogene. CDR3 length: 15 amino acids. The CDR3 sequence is CASSTWTGWNYGYTF. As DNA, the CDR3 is TGTGCCAGCAGCACCTGGACAGGGTGGAACTATGGCTACACCTTC.

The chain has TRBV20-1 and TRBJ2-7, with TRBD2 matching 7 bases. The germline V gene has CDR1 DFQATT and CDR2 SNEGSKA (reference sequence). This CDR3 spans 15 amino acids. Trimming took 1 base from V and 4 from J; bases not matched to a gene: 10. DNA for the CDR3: TGCAGTGCTAGAGCGTTAGGCGGGAGCATGTACGAGCAGTACTTC. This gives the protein CSARALGGSMYEQYF.

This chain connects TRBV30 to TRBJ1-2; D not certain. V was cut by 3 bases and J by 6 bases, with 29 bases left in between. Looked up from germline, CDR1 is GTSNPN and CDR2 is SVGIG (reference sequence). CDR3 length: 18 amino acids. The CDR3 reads CAWRSVSKIGRRYNGYTF. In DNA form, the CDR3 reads TGTGCCTGGAGGAGTGTGAGTAAGATAGGCAGGCGCTATAATGGCTACACCTTC.

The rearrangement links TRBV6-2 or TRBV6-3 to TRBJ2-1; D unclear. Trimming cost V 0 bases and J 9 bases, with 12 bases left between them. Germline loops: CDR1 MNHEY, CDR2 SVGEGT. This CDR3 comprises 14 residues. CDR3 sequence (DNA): TGTGCCAGCAGTTACTCGAGGCCCGGAGCTGAGCAGTTCTTC. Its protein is CASSYSRPGAEQFF.

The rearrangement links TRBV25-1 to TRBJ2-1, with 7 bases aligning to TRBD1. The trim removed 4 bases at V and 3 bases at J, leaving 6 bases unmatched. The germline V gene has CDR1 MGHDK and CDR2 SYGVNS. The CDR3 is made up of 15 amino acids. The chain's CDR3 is CASSGGGRVYNEQFF. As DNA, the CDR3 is TGTGCCAGCAGTGGAGGGGGCAGGGTCTACAATGAGCAGTTCTTC.

The CDR3 coding sequence is TGTGCCAGCAGTGCCGTAAAGCCGATGAACACTGAAGCTTTCTTT. Translating it yields CASSAVKPMNTEAFF. V is TRBV25-1 and J is TRBJ1-1; D is unresolved. The CDR3 is 15 amino acids. Germline V gene lookup returns CDR1 MGHDK and CDR2 SYGVNS. The ends were cut back, 4 bases at V and 0 bases at J, with 12 bases in the middle.

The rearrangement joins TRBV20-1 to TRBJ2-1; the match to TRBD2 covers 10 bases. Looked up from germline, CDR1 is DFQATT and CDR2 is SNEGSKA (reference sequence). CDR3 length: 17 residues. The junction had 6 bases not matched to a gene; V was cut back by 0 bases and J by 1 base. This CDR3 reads CSARDPSGGESYNEQFF. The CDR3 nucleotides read TGCAGTGCTAGAGATCCTAGCGGGGGCGAATCCTACAATGAGCAGTTCTTC.

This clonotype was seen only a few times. Here the CDR3 reads CSVSGTGGAGTDTQYF. CDR3 coding DNA: TGCAGCGTGTCCGGGACAGGGGGCGCGGGAACAGATACGCAGTATTTT. This sequence joins TRBV29-1 and TRBJ2-3, with TRBD1 matching 12 bases. There are 16 residues in the CDR3. Germline V CDR1 and CDR2: SQVTM, ANQGSEA. With 6 bases clipped from V and 3 bases from J, the junction kept 10 bases outside the gene matches.

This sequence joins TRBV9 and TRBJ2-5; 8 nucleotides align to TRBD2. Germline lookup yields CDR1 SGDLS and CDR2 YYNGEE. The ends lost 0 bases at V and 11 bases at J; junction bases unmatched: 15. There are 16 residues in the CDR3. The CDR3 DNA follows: TGTGCCAGCAGCGTAGTTCGGGGGGGGGCCTACAATGAGCAGTACTTC. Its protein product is CASSVVRGGAYNEQYF.

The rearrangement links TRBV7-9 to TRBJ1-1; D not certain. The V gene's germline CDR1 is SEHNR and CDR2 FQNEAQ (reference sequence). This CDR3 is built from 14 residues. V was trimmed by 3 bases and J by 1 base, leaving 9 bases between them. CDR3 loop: CASSFETSNTEAFF. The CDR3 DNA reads TGTGCCAGCAGCTTCGAGACCTCGAACACTGAAGCTTTCTTT.

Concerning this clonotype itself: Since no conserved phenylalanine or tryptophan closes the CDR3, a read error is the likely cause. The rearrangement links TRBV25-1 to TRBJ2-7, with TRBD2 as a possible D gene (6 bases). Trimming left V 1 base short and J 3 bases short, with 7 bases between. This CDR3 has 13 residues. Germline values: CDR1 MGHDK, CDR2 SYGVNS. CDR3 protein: CASSELGGYEQYL. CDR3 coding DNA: TGTGCCAGCAGTGAATTGGGGGGCTACGAGCAGTACCTC.